The 27 T cell receptor beta chains below come from one sample, sequenced in a study of cytomegalovirus exposure and HLA in healthy donors. With 60 Vbeta and 13 Jbeta primers, the PCR was carried out. Using immunoSEQ multiplex PCR, the repertoire was profiled, and TCRdb retains in-frame clones only, with some absent. The repertoire holds approximately 240,000 clones, with approximately 82% as singletons. The sequencing sample was made of PBMCs. All receptors come from a woman aged 35 to 49 in good health and CMV-seronegative.

This chain joins TRBV29-1 and TRBJ1-1; TRBD1 might be the D (5 bases). V gave up 7 bases and J gave up 2 bases, with 11 bases separating them. The CDR3 runs to 12 residues. Germline V gene sequence: CDR1 SQVTM, CDR2 ANQGSEA. For the CDR3, the DNA is TGCAGCGCGGGGGACCATAACACTGAAGCTTTCTTT. As protein: CSAGDHNTEAFF.

V gene TRBV6-5 combines with J gene TRBJ1-2; the D gene is possibly TRBD1 (6 bases). V dropped 7 bases and J dropped 6 bases, with 18 bases sitting between them. CDR3 length: 14 amino acids. The V gene's germline CDR1 is MNHEY and CDR2 SVGAGI. Here the CDR3 DNA reads TGTGCCAGCACCCACTCGAGGCAGGGGAATGGCTACACCTTC. The encoded protein is CASTHSRQGNGYTF.

This chain links TRBV10-2 with TRBJ1-1; 8 nucleotides align to TRBD1. Looked up from germline, CDR1 is WSHSY and CDR2 is SAAADI. The CDR3 totals 14 residues. V lost 4 bases to trimming and J lost 0 bases; unmatched junction nucleotides: 1. The CDR3 loop is CASSGQGMNTEAFF. In DNA form, the CDR3 reads TGCGCCAGCAGTGGACAGGGGATGAACACTGAAGCTTTCTTT.

The chain links TRBV30 to TRBJ1-2, with 7 bases lining up with TRBD1. This CDR3 comprises 11 residues. The trim removed 2 bases at V and 12 bases at J, leaving 6 bases unmatched. CDR1 is GTSNPN, CDR2 SVGIG, per germline (reference sequence). The chain's CDR3 is CAWSLGGENTF. DNA for the CDR3: TGTGCCTGGAGTTTAGGGGGCGAAAACACCTTC.

CDR3 region: CASSSQAGGETQYF. The CDR3 DNA is TGTGCCAGCAGCTCCCAAGCGGGGGGGGAGACCCAGTACTTC. The chain is built from TRBV7-2 and TRBJ2-5; 10 bases align to TRBD2. Germline CDR1 reads SGHTA; CDR2 reads FQGNSA. V gave up 4 bases and J gave up 5 bases; unmatched junction bases: 4. The CDR3 spans 14 residues.

This chain links TRBV12-5 with TRBJ2-3, with D possibly being TRBD1 (6 bases). The CDR3 runs to 15 residues. The ends were cut back, 2 bases at V and 6 bases at J, with 15 bases in the middle. Germline V gene sequence: CDR1 LGHNT, CDR2 FRNRAP. CDR3 nucleotide sequence: TGTGCTAGTGGTTTGCTGGGACACATCAATGATACGCAGTATTTT. Its translation is CASGLLGHINDTQYF.

The chain couples TRBV6-1 to TRBJ2-2; 7 bases align to TRBD1. This CDR3 region has 16 residues. V lost 3 bases, J lost 2 bases, and 6 bases stayed unmatched. Germline CDR1 reads MNHNS; CDR2 reads SASEGT. The CDR3: CASSDQQGTNTGELFF. As DNA, the CDR3 is TGTGCCAGCAGTGATCAACAGGGGACAAACACCGGGGAGCTGTTTTTT.

This clone came up a few times. The genes are TRBV30 and TRBJ2-7, with 8 bases that match TRBD2. J was trimmed by 2 bases and V by 4 bases; bases with no gene match: 4. The CDR3 runs 13 residues. Germline V gene lookup returns CDR1 GTSNPN and CDR2 SVGIG (reference sequence). The DNA of the CDR3 is TGTGCCTGGAATAACGGGGGGGCCTACGAGCAGTACTTC. This codes for CAWNNGGAYEQYF.

This sequence joins TRBV5-3 and TRBJ1-5; unclear D gene. TRBV5-3 has ORF status, its function being uncertain. V was pared by 4 bases and J by 4 bases, with 12 bases between. CDR3 length equals 14 residues. The CDR3: CARSQTRKNQPQHF. DNA of the CDR3: TGTGCCAGAAGCCAGACCAGGAAAAATCAGCCCCAGCATTTT.

This clone was seen at least ten times. The chain couples TRBV7-9 to TRBJ1-1; the D is unclear. Germline V gene lookup returns CDR1 SEHNR and CDR2 FQNEAQ (reference sequence). This CDR3 spans 16 amino acids. V was cut by 7 bases and J by 1 base, with 19 bases left in between. This chain's CDR3 is CASNPPLGSPNTEAFF. The CDR3 DNA reads TGTGCCAGCAACCCGCCCCTGGGCAGCCCGAACACTGAAGCTTTCTTT.

This chain uses TRBV11-2 with TRBJ1-1; D is perhaps TRBD1 (5 bases). The CDR3 is 18 amino acids. CDR1 SGHAT and CDR2 FQNNGV come from the germline V gene. Trimming removed 5 bases from V and 0 bases from J, with 22 bases in between. The CDR3 is CASSNSLGLQGVNTEAFF. The CDR3 nucleotides are TGTGCCAGCAGCAACTCGTTGGGACTCCAAGGGGTGAACACTGAAGCTTTCTTT.

This chain uses TRBV6-6 with TRBJ2-3; a weak D match, TRBD2 (5 bases). Germline V CDR1 and CDR2: MNHNY, SVGAGI (reference sequence). Trimming cost V 11 bases and J 3 bases, with 9 bases left between them. The CDR3 runs to 11 residues. CDR3 protein: CASGGTDTQYF. DNA of the CDR3: TGTGCCTCGGGCGGGACAGATACGCAGTATTTT.

This chain links TRBV18 with TRBJ2-1; D uncertain. The germline V gene encodes CDR1 KGHSH and CDR2 LQKENI. V lost 2 bases and J 7 bases, leaving 6 bases between the germline ends. The CDR3 covers 12 residues. CDR3 nucleotide sequence: TGTGCCAGCTCACCAGAGTTTAATGAGCAGTTCTTC. It codes for CASSPEFNEQFF.

The CDR3 coding sequence is TGTGCCGCGCATACAGGGCCGAACACTGAAGCTTTCTTT. Protein: CAAHTGPNTEAFF. The V gene is TRBV10-3, the J gene TRBJ1-1, with a possible D match to TRBD1 (6 bases). Trimming cost V 11 bases and J 1 base, with 14 bases left between them. The length of the CDR3 is 13 residues. The germline V gene encodes CDR1 ENHRY and CDR2 SYGVKD.

This chain uses TRBV7-9 with TRBJ1-1; TRBD1 agrees at 9 bases. CDR1 is SEHNR, CDR2 FQNEAQ, per germline (reference sequence). This CDR3 has 15 amino acids. With V trimmed by 1 base and J by 4 bases, 4 bases remained unmatched. CDR3 sequence reads: CASSLGDREGTEAFF. The CDR3 nucleotides read TGTGCCAGCAGCTTAGGGGACAGGGAAGGCACTGAAGCTTTCTTT.

In the case of this clone: In the same sample, other DNA sequences code for this CDR3. The chain couples TRBV6-1 to TRBJ2-5; 9 positions agree with TRBD1. Germline loops: CDR1 MNHNS, CDR2 SASEGT. This CDR3 spans 13 amino acids. The trim removed 6 bases at V and 4 bases at J, leaving 3 bases unmatched. The CDR3: CASRTGGSETQYF. Written as DNA, the CDR3 is TGTGCCAGCAGGACAGGGGGATCAGAGACCCAGTACTTC.

The chain is built from TRBV5-1 and TRBJ1-2; D is uncertain. The length of the CDR3 is 12 residues. V was pared by 2 bases and J by 2 bases, with 4 bases between. CDR1 and CDR2 from the germline V gene are SGHRS and YFSETQ. The CDR3 DNA reads as TGCGCCAGCAGCTTTCAGAACTATGGCTACACCTTC. Its protein product is CASSFQNYGYTF.

The rearrangement uses TRBV28 and TRBJ2-3; 8 positions match TRBD1. The J segment lost 3 bases and the V segment lost 6 bases, leaving 11 bases of the junction unmatched. The CDR3 is made up of 16 amino acids. The germline V gene encodes CDR1 MDHEN and CDR2 SYDVKM. As DNA, the CDR3 is TGTGCCAGCAGCCACTTATTCACAGGGGGTACAGATACGCAGTATTTT. Translated: CASSHLFTGGTDTQYF. Based on the CDR3 plus reference TRBV28 and TRBJ2-3, the full variable domain is DVKVTQSSRYLVKRTGEKVFLECVQDMDHENMFWYRQDPGLGLRLIYFSYDVKMKEKGDIPEGYSVSREKKERFSLILESASTNQTSMYLCASSHLFTGGTDTQYFGPGTRLTVL.

The genes are TRBV9 and TRBJ2-1, with D perhaps TRBD2 (6 bases). This CDR3 is 14 amino acids long. Trimming cost V 0 bases and J 9 bases, with 13 bases left between them. The V gene's germline CDR1 is SGDLS and CDR2 YYNGEE. CDR3 nucleotides: TGTGCCAGCAGCGTAGTGGGGGGAGGAGGTGAGCAGTTCTTC. Its translation: CASSVVGGGGEQFF.

The CDR3 loop reads CASSLVARQGREQYF. In DNA form, the CDR3 reads TGTGCCAGCAGCTTAGTAGCAAGACAGGGAAGGGAGCAGTACTTC. V gene TRBV7-2 combines with J gene TRBJ2-7; 7 bases match TRBD1. Germline CDR1 and CDR2: SGHTA and FQGNSA. Losses at the gene ends were 1 base for V and 7 bases for J; bases not matched to a gene: 10. This CDR3 contains 15 residues.

This chain links TRBV5-4 with TRBJ2-3, with 13 nucleotides matching TRBD2. The CDR3 is made up of 18 amino acids. The germline CDR1 and CDR2 sequences are SGHNT and YYREEE (reference sequence). Trimming removed 3 bases from V and 0 bases from J; junction bases left unmatched: 7. In DNA form, the CDR3 reads TGTGCCAGCAGCTCGACTAGCGGGGGGACCCCTAGCACAGATACGCAGTATTTT. Translating it yields CASSSTSGGTPSTDTQYF.

V usage is TRBV5-1 and J usage is TRBJ1-6; maybe TRBD1 (5 bases). Trimming took 0 bases from V and 7 from J, leaving 11 bases between them. The V gene's germline CDR1 is SGHRS and CDR2 YFSETQ. There are 15 residues in the CDR3. CDR3 region: CASSLDGHPNSPLHF. In nucleotides, the CDR3 is TGCGCCAGCAGCTTGGATGGACACCCCAATTCACCCCTCCACTTT. Looking up the rest from reference TRBV5-1 and TRBJ1-6 gives the full variable domain: KAGVTQTPRYLIKTRGQQVTLSCSPISGHRSVSWYQQTPGQGLQFLFEYFSETQRNKGNFPGRFSGRQFSNSRSEMNVSTLELGDSALYLCASSLDGHPNSPLHFGNGTRLTVT.

In this sample, this clone turned up once. The chain links TRBV19 to TRBJ2-7; 10 nucleotides agree with TRBD1. Germline assignment: CDR1 LNHDA and CDR2 SQIVND (reference sequence). V lost 4 bases, J lost 6 bases, and 9 bases stayed unmatched. The CDR3 length is 15 residues. The CDR3 is CASSTSGQGYVEQYF. DNA of the CDR3: TGTGCCAGTAGTACCTCGGGACAGGGGTATGTCGAGCAGTACTTC.

The chain combines TRBV2 with TRBJ1-2, with D perhaps TRBD1 (5 bases). Per germline, CDR1 SNHLY and CDR2 FYNNEI. This CDR3 comprises 14 residues. V was shortened by 6 bases and J by 0 bases, with 11 bases between the two germline ends. CDR3 region: CASSSSRANYGYTF. The DNA for the CDR3 is TGTGCCAGCAGCTCCTCCAGGGCTAACTATGGCTACACCTTC. The whole variable domain, filled in from reference TRBV2 and TRBJ1-2, reads EPEVTQTPSHQVTQMGQEVILRCVPISNHLYFYWYRQILGQKVEFLVSFYNNEISEKSEIFDDQFSVERPDGSNFTLKIRSTKLEDSAMYFCASSSSRANYGYTFGSGTRLTVV.

The chain is built from TRBV7-9 and TRBJ1-1; D is ambiguous. V was clipped by 1 base and J by 8 bases, with 23 bases between them. The germline V gene encodes CDR1 SEHNR and CDR2 FQNEAQ (reference sequence). The CDR3 is 17 residues long. In nucleotides, the CDR3 is TGTGCCAGCAGCTTAGTGGGGAGGGCGGTTGTGGAAGTAGAAGCTTTCTTT. Encoded protein: CASSLVGRAVVEVEAFF.

The chain has TRBV5-4 and TRBJ2-5; 11 bases match TRBD2. The CDR3 is 15 residues long. The junction had 5 bases not matched to a gene; V was cut back by 5 bases and J by 2 bases. Germline CDR1 reads SGHNT; CDR2 reads YYREEE (reference sequence). The CDR3 spells CASSYTSGGQETQYF. Here the CDR3 DNA reads TGTGCCAGCAGTTACACTAGCGGGGGACAAGAGACCCAGTACTTC. Supplemented by reference TRBV5-4 and TRBJ2-5, the full variable domain reads ETGVTQSPTHLIKTRGQQVTLRCSSQSGHNTVSWYQQALGQGPQFIFQYYREEENGRGNFPPRFSGLQFPNYSSELNVNALELDDSALYLCASSYTSGGQETQYFGPGTRLLVL.

This rearrangement joins TRBV2 to TRBJ2-5; perhaps TRBD1 as D (5 bases). The end of the DNA is better explained by TRBJ2-7, so the J call may be wrong. CDR3 size: 11 residues. Germline V lookup: CDR1 SNHLY, CDR2 FYNNEI. The CDR3, as DNA: TGTGCCAGCAAAGGGGTTTACGAGCAGTACTTC. It encodes CASKGVYEQYF.